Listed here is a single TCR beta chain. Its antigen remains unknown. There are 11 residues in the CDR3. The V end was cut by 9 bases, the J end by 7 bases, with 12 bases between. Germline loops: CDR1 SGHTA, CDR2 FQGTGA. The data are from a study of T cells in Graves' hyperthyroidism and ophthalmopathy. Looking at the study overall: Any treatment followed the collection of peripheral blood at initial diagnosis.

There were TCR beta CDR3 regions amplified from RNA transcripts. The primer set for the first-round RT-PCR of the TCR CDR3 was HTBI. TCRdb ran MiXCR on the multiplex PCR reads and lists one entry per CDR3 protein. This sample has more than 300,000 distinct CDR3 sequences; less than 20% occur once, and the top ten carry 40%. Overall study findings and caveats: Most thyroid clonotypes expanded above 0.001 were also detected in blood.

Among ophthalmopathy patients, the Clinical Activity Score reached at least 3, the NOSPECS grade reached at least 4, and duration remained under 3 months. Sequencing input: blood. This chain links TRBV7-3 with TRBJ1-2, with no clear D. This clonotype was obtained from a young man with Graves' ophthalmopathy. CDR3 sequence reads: CASHMVSGYTF. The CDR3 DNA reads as TGTGCCAGTCATATGGTTAGTGGCTACACCTTC.